What follows are 23 T cell receptor beta chains derived from one specimen sequenced in a study of T cell repertoires in cytomegalovirus infection. TCRdb redid the calling of the reads with MiXCR, one entry per CDR3 protein. The data show some 300,000 distinct CDR3 sequences, about 9.2% seen once. Sequencing was done on a sample of PBMCs. These receptors were taken from a human donor in good health (CMV status not recorded). Some clones in this sample may be carry-over from other donors' samples.

This clonotype has a handful of counts. CDR3 in amino acids: CSVRVSTDTQYF. Written as DNA, the CDR3 is TGCAGCGTCAGGGTTAGCACAGATACGCAGTATTTT. The chain is built from TRBV29-1 and TRBJ2-3; D may be TRBD1 (5 bases). Germline V gene data show CDR1 as SQVTM and CDR2 as ANQGSEA. Trimming stripped 6 bases from V and 0 bases from J, with 7 bases between. The CDR3 covers 12 residues.

This clonotype was seen ten or more times. The chain carries TRBV20-1 and TRBJ2-1; 12 nucleotides match TRBD1. This CDR3 region has 12 residues. CDR1 is DFQATT, CDR2 SNEGSKA, per germline (reference sequence). V gave up 8 bases and J gave up 8 bases; unmatched junction bases: 4. Written as DNA, the CDR3 is TGCAGTACGGGACAGGGGGCCTATGAGCAGTTCTTC. Its protein product is CSTGQGAYEQFF.

On this clonotype itself: A much more abundant neighbour one base away suggests this may be a read error. The final CDR3 position lacks the conserved phenylalanine or tryptophan, pointing to a likely read error. The V gene is TRBV6-8, the J gene TRBJ1-2, with unresolved D. Trimming stripped 0 bases from V and 2 bases from J, with 10 bases between. Germline CDR1 is MNHGY and CDR2 is SAAAGT. CDR3 size: 15 residues. CDR3 region: CASSYSGRRNYGYTS. CDR3 nucleotides: TGTGCCAGCAGTTACTCTGGCAGGAGGAACTATGGCTACACCTCC.

Concerning this clonotype itself: This clone may be a read error of a much larger clone one base away. The chain uses TRBV11-3 and TRBJ2-2; D possibly matches TRBD1 or TRBD2 (5 bases each). V was clipped by 5 bases and J by 6 bases, with 13 bases between them. The CDR3 covers 14 residues. CDR1 and CDR2 (germline): SGHNT, YENEEA. CDR3 nucleotide sequence: TGTGCCAGCAGCCCGCGCCAGGGAGCCGGGGAGCTGTTTTTT. This sequence encodes CASSPRQGAGELFF.

V gene TRBV6-2 or TRBV6-3 combines with J gene TRBJ2-7, with 8 bases identical to TRBD1. CDR1 MNHEY and CDR2 SVGEGT come from the germline V gene. There are 15 residues in the CDR3. With 7 bases clipped from V and 3 bases from J, the junction kept 11 bases outside the gene matches. CDR3 sequence: CASTDRGTGLYEQYF. As DNA, the CDR3 is TGTGCCAGCACCGACCGGGGGACAGGTCTCTACGAGCAGTACTTC.

At least ten counts were recorded for this clonotype. The V gene is TRBV5-5, the J gene TRBJ2-5; TRBD2 matches 9 bases. Per germline, CDR1 SGHKS and CDR2 YYEKEE (reference sequence). CDR3 length: 15 amino acids. V shed 1 base, J shed 7 bases, and the junction held 8 bases outside the gene matches. This CDR3 is CASSLLAGEVGTQYF. As DNA, the CDR3 is TGTGCCAGCAGCTTGTTAGCGGGGGAAGTCGGGACCCAGTACTTC.

This clonotype was picked up many times. The rearrangement links TRBV28 to TRBJ2-1; maybe TRBD2 (6 bases). In germline, CDR1 is MDHEN, CDR2 SYDVKM. The germline V and J ends were trimmed by 4 bases and 7 bases, with 14 bases remaining between them. The CDR3 runs to 14 residues. In DNA form, the CDR3 reads TGTGCCAGCAGTTCGTCCGGGGGAAGGAATGAGCAGTTCTTC. Translation: CASSSSGGRNEQFF.

This clonotype was seen repeatedly, ten times or more. The V and J genes are TRBV29-1 and TRBJ2-7; 7 positions agree with TRBD2. The length of the CDR3 is 14 residues. V shed 7 bases, J shed 7 bases, and the junction held 16 bases outside the gene matches. Germline CDR1 is SQVTM and CDR2 is ANQGSEA. CDR3 sequence reads: CSAGWGGGLGEQYV. Written as DNA, the CDR3 is TGCAGCGCCGGATGGGGCGGGGGTCTAGGGGAGCAGTACGTC.

The chain is built from TRBV28 and TRBJ2-1, with TRBD1 matching 10 bases. Germline CDR1 MDHEN, CDR2 SYDVKM. V gave up 7 bases and J gave up 7 bases; unmatched junction bases: 13. This CDR3 contains 16 residues. This CDR3 is CASINSGTGAWNEQFF. As DNA, the CDR3 is TGTGCCAGCATCAACTCCGGGACAGGGGCGTGGAATGAGCAGTTCTTC.

The CDR3 DNA reads as TGTGCCAGCTCGTTTTCCTCGGGAGATGGCTACACCTTC. Its translation: CASSFSSGDGYTF. The chain employs TRBV18 and TRBJ1-2; D call uncertain. CDR3 length equals 13 residues. Trimming shortened V by 6 bases and J by 6 bases, and 14 bases separated the two germline ends. From germline, CDR1 is KGHSH and CDR2 LQKENI.

At least ten counts were recorded for this clonotype. CDR3 bases: TGTGCCAGCAGCTCAGGACAGGGGACTTTCTACGAGCAGTACGTC. Residues: CASSSGQGTFYEQYV. This rearrangement joins TRBV7-9 to TRBJ2-7, with 9 nucleotides matching TRBD1. Losses at the gene ends were 4 bases for V and 3 bases for J; bases not matched to a gene: 7. CDR3 size: 15 residues. The germline gives CDR1 SEHNR, CDR2 FQNEAQ (reference sequence).

This clonotype was counted a few times. The genes are TRBV20-1 and TRBJ2-6; 9 bases match TRBD1. This CDR3 is built from 14 residues. Germline V CDR1 and CDR2: DFQATT, SNEGSKA (reference sequence). The J segment lost 4 bases and the V segment lost 6 bases, leaving 4 bases of the junction unmatched. The CDR3 protein is CSARTGVGANVLTF. The CDR3, as DNA: TGCAGTGCCAGGACAGGGGTCGGGGCCAACGTCCTGACTTTC.

The table lists this clonotype with many counts. The chain combines TRBV5-1 with TRBJ2-1; D possibly corresponds to TRBD2 (7 bases). The germline CDR1 and CDR2 sequences are SGHRS and YFSETQ. The CDR3 covers 17 residues. V was cut by 4 bases and J by 2 bases, with 19 bases left in between. CDR3 bases: TGCGCCAGCAGCCCTGGTAGGGGGGGCCGGACCTACAATGAGCAGTTCTTC. As protein: CASSPGRGGRTYNEQFF. The full variable domain, in which reference TRBV5-1 and TRBJ2-1 provide the parts outside the CDR3, is KAGVTQTPRYLIKTRGQQVTLSCSPISGHRSVSWYQQTPGQGLQFLFEYFSETQRNKGNFPGRFSGRQFSNSRSEMNVSTLELGDSALYLCASSPGRGGRTYNEQFFGPGTRLTVL.

Here the CDR3 reads CASSFTDRAKTQYF. In DNA, the CDR3 is TGTGCCAGCAGCTTCACCGACAGGGCAAAGACCCAGTACTTC. This chain links TRBV13 with TRBJ2-5; TRBD1 aligns across 7 bases. CDR1 is PRHDT, CDR2 FYEKMQ, per germline (reference sequence). There are 14 residues in the CDR3. Unmatched junction bases numbered 7, after V lost 3 bases and J lost 6 bases.

This clonotype was picked up a small number of times. The chain couples TRBV5-1 to TRBJ1-1; D call uncertain. Germline V gene data show CDR1 as SGHRS and CDR2 as YFSETQ. The ends were cut back, 3 bases at V and 4 bases at J, with 16 bases in the middle. There are 15 residues in the CDR3. Here the CDR3 DNA reads TGCGCCAGCAGCTACGATGGAGCTCTGGGCACTGAAGCTTTCTTT. Its protein is CASSYDGALGTEAFF. The whole variable domain, remainder taken from reference TRBV5-1 and TRBJ1-1, is KAGVTQTPRYLIKTRGQQVTLSCSPISGHRSVSWYQQTPGQGLQFLFEYFSETQRNKGNFPGRFSGRQFSNSRSEMNVSTLELGDSALYLCASSYDGALGTEAFFGQGTRLTVV.

A few counts support this clonotype. The J gene is TRBJ2-1, the V gene TRBV6-2 or TRBV6-3; TRBD1 agrees at 10 bases. The V segment lost 7 bases and the J segment 6 bases; nucleotides outside the gene matches: 9. The CDR3 length is 15 residues. Germline V gene data show CDR1 as MNHEY and CDR2 as SVGEGT. Written as DNA, the CDR3 is TGTGCCAGCAAAAACCCGGGACAGGGGATCAATGAGCAGTTCTTC. Encoded protein: CASKNPGQGINEQFF.

The table lists this clonotype with many counts. V is TRBV6-2 or TRBV6-3 and J is TRBJ2-2; the match to TRBD1 covers 8 bases. Germline V gene data show CDR1 as MNHEY and CDR2 as SVGEGT. This CDR3 spans 14 amino acids. Trimming took 7 bases from V and 7 from J; bases not matched to a gene: 8. CDR3 in DNA: TGTGCCAGCATTTCCAGGGGGCAAGGCGGGGAGCTGTTTTTT. Amino acids: CASISRGQGGELFF.

This clonotype was seen a few times. The chain joins TRBV5-5 to TRBJ2-5; no clear D. V lost 5 bases and J 3 bases, leaving 20 bases between the germline ends. The CDR3 covers 16 residues. From germline, CDR1 is SGHKS and CDR2 YYEKEE (reference sequence). CDR3 sequence reads: CASSLNPIRPKETQYF. The CDR3 bases are TGTGCCAGCAGTTTGAATCCCATCCGGCCTAAAGAGACCCAGTACTTC.

The DNA of the CDR3 is TGCAGTGCCAGGTCCTTGTCAGTGGCCTACAATGAGCAGTTCTTC. This gives the protein CSARSLSVAYNEQFF. V usage is TRBV20-1 and J usage is TRBJ2-1, with D hard to call. Germline V gives CDR1 DFQATT, CDR2 SNEGSKA (reference sequence). The ends were cut back, 6 bases at V and 2 bases at J, with 17 bases in the middle. The CDR3 extends over 15 amino acids.

This clonotype was counted at least ten times. The chain is built from TRBV6-6 and TRBJ2-3, with unresolved D. CDR1 is MNHNY and CDR2 is SVGAGI in the germline V gene (reference sequence). This CDR3 comprises 15 residues. V was cut by 1 base and J by 4 bases, with 12 bases left in between. The CDR3 DNA follows: TGTGCCAGCAGTTACTTGGGTGGAGCCCCAGATACGCAGTATTTT. It yields the protein CASSYLGGAPDTQYF.

The sample holds many counts of this clonotype. The chain joins TRBV20-1 to TRBJ2-7; 9 bases agree with TRBD1. After removal of 5 bases from V and 6 bases from J, the junction contained 14 bases not matched to a gene. The CDR3 sequence is 15 residues long. Germline values: CDR1 DFQATT, CDR2 SNEGSKA (reference sequence). DNA of the CDR3: TGCAGTGCTTTTATCGGGAGGACAGGGGCACTCGAGCAGTACTTC. Its protein is CSAFIGRTGALEQYF.

The table lists this clonotype with many counts. The chain couples TRBV7-2 to TRBJ2-5; 10 bases line up with TRBD2. V was pared by 4 bases and J by 5 bases, with 7 bases of the junction left unmatched. The CDR3 extends over 15 amino acids. Germline values: CDR1 SGHTA, CDR2 FQGNSA. The CDR3 coding sequence is TGTGCCAGCAGCTCAAAAGCGGGGGGGGGTGAGACCCAGTACTTC. Translation: CASSSKAGGGETQYF.

The rearrangement uses TRBV13 and TRBJ2-7; 8 positions match TRBD2. The ends lost 5 bases at V and 2 bases at J; junction bases unmatched: 11. In germline, CDR1 is PRHDT, CDR2 FYEKMQ (reference sequence). The CDR3 consists of 16 residues. Written as DNA, the CDR3 is TGTGCCAGCAGCCCCCGGGGGAGCGGGGGAACCTACGAGCAGTACGTC. Translation: CASSPRGSGGTYEQYV.